This T cell receptor (beta chain) was recorded in a study of blood T cell repertoires in COVID-19. Looking at the study overall: Both acute and convalescent COVID-19 samples were obtained from the United States, Italy and Spain. In each case, the material was cDNA or gDNA derived from T cells, B-cell-depleted T cells, or PBMCs.

Source study methods: Amplifying reference gene primers gave estimates of nucleated cell counts. Sequencing used immunoSEQ multiplex PCR; TCRdb keeps in-frame clones, though not all of them. V and J calls and clone size are those listed in that table; D and trimming were worked out from the DNA. This sample has 200,000 or so clones, with roughly 80% found just once. Trimming shortened V by 1 base and J by 4 bases, and 13 bases separated the two germline ends. Germline V gene data show CDR1 as LGHNA and CDR2 as YSLEER. This CDR3 has 15 amino acids. Sequencing was performed on peripheral blood. J is TRBJ1-1 and V is TRBV4-3, with D perhaps TRBD1 (6 bases). The TCR sequence derives from a human donor in a cohort sampled during active COVID-19. CDR3 sequence reads: CASSQVQGTSTEAFF. The CDR3 nucleotides are TGCGCCAGCAGCCAAGTGCAGGGGACGAGCACTGAAGCTTTCTTT.